The 8 T cell receptor beta chains below were found in one sample sequenced in a study of cytomegalovirus exposure and HLA in healthy donors. In the PCR, 60 Vbeta and 13 Jbeta primers were used. Sequencing used immunoSEQ multiplex PCR; TCRdb keeps in-frame clones, though not all of them. Among about 90,000 clones, 79% were seen once, and the ten largest hold 2.7%. The sample taken for sequencing was PBMCs. These receptors originate from a man aged 25-45 years in good health and CMV-seronegative.

The J gene is TRBJ1-3, the V gene TRBV7-3; maybe TRBD1 (6 bases). CDR1 SGHTA and CDR2 FQGTGA come from the germline V gene. This CDR3 has 15 amino acids. V was clipped by 5 bases and J by 4 bases, with 15 bases between them. CDR3 sequence (DNA): TGTGCCAGCAGCCCAACAGGGCCCGCCGGAAACACCATATATTTT. Translation gives CASSPTGPAGNTIYF.

This clone is a singleton in its sample. The chain employs TRBV19 and TRBJ2-7; D possibly corresponds to TRBD1 (6 bases). The CDR3 loop spans 16 amino acids. The V gene lost 2 bases and the J gene lost 0 bases, with 14 bases spanning the gap. Germline V CDR1 and CDR2: LNHDA, SQIVND (reference sequence). For the CDR3, the DNA is TGTGCCAGTAGTATAACCCGCGACAGGAGCTCCTACGAGCAGTACTTC. Protein product: CASSITRDRSSYEQYF. Drawing the rest from reference TRBV19 and TRBJ2-7, the complete variable domain is DGGITQSPKYLFRKEGQNVTLSCEQNLNHDAMYWYRQDPGQGLRLIYYSQIVNDFQKGDIAEGYSVSREKKESFPLTVTSAQKNPTAFYLCASSITRDRSSYEQYFGPGTRLTVT.

The chain uses TRBV19 and TRBJ2-3; unclear D gene. Trimming shortened V by 7 bases and J by 2 bases, and 10 bases separated the two germline ends. Germline CDR1 LNHDA, CDR2 SQIVND (reference sequence). The CDR3 has 13 residues. The CDR3 sequence: CASNNHYTDTQYF. In nucleotides, the CDR3 is TGTGCCAGTAACAACCACTACACAGATACGCAGTATTTT.

The gene calls are TRBV11-1 and TRBJ2-5; TRBD1 matches at 7 bases. The CDR3 runs 12 residues. CDR1 is SGHAT, CDR2 FQDESV, per germline (reference sequence). The ends lost 6 bases at V and 5 bases at J; junction bases unmatched: 3. The CDR3, as DNA: TGTGCCAGCAGGCTAGGGGGCGAGACCCAGTACTTC. This codes for CASRLGGETQYF.

V and J are TRBV7-2 and TRBJ2-7; no firm D call. CDR1 and CDR2 (germline): SGHTA, FQGNSA. The CDR3 sequence is 14 residues long. Trimming shortened V by 1 base and J by 7 bases, and 14 bases separated the two germline ends. In nucleotides, the CDR3 is TGTGCCAGCAGCTTAGATGGTGCGTATAGAGAGCAGTACTTC. As protein: CASSLDGAYREQYF.

The chain couples TRBV6-1 to TRBJ1-3; D not resolved. Germline lookup yields CDR1 MNHNS and CDR2 SASEGT. This CDR3 is 15 amino acids long. V was cut by 0 bases and J by 0 bases, with 6 bases left in between. The CDR3 reads CASSEARVSGNTIYF. CDR3 in DNA: TGTGCCAGCAGTGAAGCGAGAGTCTCTGGAAACACCATATATTTT.

CDR3 in amino acids: CASSLQGNNQPQHF. The CDR3 bases are TGTGCCAGCAGTTTACAGGGGAACAATCAGCCCCAGCATTTT. The V gene is TRBV27, the J gene TRBJ1-5, with D maybe TRBD1 (6 bases). The V and J ends lost 2 bases and 3 bases respectively, with 8 bases between them. CDR3 length equals 14 residues. Germline assignment: CDR1 MNHEY and CDR2 SMNVEV (reference sequence).

The chain has TRBV27 and TRBJ1-6, with TRBD1 as a possible D gene (5 bases). V dropped 6 bases and J dropped 8 bases, with 17 bases sitting between them. CDR1 is MNHEY and CDR2 is SMNVEV in the germline V gene (reference sequence). There are 15 residues in the CDR3. The CDR3 coding sequence is TGTGCCAGCAGGGGACTAGGCAGCTTCCATTCACCCCTCCACTTT. Residues: CASRGLGSFHSPLHF.